Following are 24 T cell receptor beta chains from one sample sequenced in a study of blood T cell repertoires in COVID-19. TCRdb's copy holds only in-frame clones and misses some; the assay was immunoSEQ multiplex PCR. The profile shows roughly 43,000 clones, almost 90% of them singletons. The sequencing input was peripheral blood. These receptors were collected from a man aged 45-60 years with active COVID-19.

The J gene is TRBJ1-4, the V gene TRBV7-8; TRBD1 matches at 7 bases. The junction had 12 bases not matched to a gene; V was cut back by 4 bases and J by 10 bases. Germline assignment: CDR1 SGHVS and CDR2 FQNEAQ. The CDR3 is 15 residues long. In DNA, the CDR3 is TGTGCCAGCAGCTCGAGGACAGGAGGGAGCGGAAAACTGTTTTTT. Its protein product is CASSSRTGGSGKLFF.

The V and J genes are TRBV5-1 and TRBJ2-1, with TRBD2 matching over 7 bases. V was pared by 0 bases and J by 10 bases, with 4 bases of the junction left unmatched. There are 13 residues in the CDR3. Germline V gene sequence: CDR1 SGHRS, CDR2 YFSETQ. The CDR3 spells CASSLAVGGEQFF. CDR3 DNA: TGCGCCAGCAGCTTGGCCGTGGGAGGGGAGCAGTTCTTC.

The gene calls are TRBV5-5 and TRBJ1-1; D gene uncertain. The CDR3 runs to 18 residues. V gave up 5 bases and J gave up 4 bases, with 27 bases separating them. Germline CDR1 SGHKS, CDR2 YYEKEE (reference sequence). DNA for the CDR3: TGTGCCAGCAGTCCTCTGGGTGGGTCCTTTCGGGGAGGCACTGAAGCTTTCTTT. This sequence encodes CASSPLGGSFRGGTEAFF.

The V call is TRBV28, the J call TRBJ1-5; D possibly corresponds to TRBD1 (5 bases). The CDR3 is 16 amino acids. V shed 7 bases and J shed 6 bases, with 22 bases lying between them. Per the germline V gene, CDR1 is MDHEN and CDR2 is SYDVKM. This CDR3 reads CASNPREQVGGQPQHF. In DNA form, the CDR3 reads TGTGCCAGCAACCCCCGGGAGCAGGTGGGGGGTCAGCCCCAGCATTTT.

Remarks on this clone: One junction end disagrees with the germline gene, perhaps due to a read error. The V and J genes are TRBV4-1 and TRBJ1-2; 9 bases map to TRBD1. Germline CDR1 is MGHRA and CDR2 is YSYEKL. This CDR3 spans 16 amino acids. CDR3: CASSQGGLRQGGHVSF. Written as DNA, the CDR3 is TGCGCCAGCAGCCAAGGCGGCTTGAGACAGGGGGGACATGTTTCCTTC.

V and J are TRBV3-1 (or the pseudogene TRBV3-2) and TRBJ2-1, with 11 bases aligning to TRBD2. Germline-derived CDR1 and CDR2 are LGHDT and YNNKEL (reference sequence). The CDR3 is made up of 16 amino acids. Unmatched junction bases numbered 6, after V lost 4 bases and J lost 4 bases. For the CDR3, the DNA is TGTGCCAGCAGCCTATCTAGCGGGGGGATATACAATGAGCAGTTCTTC. Its translation is CASSLSSGGIYNEQFF.

The chain joins TRBV27 to TRBJ2-1, with D possibly being TRBD2 (6 bases). Deletions cut 0 bases from V and 3 bases from J, with 9 bases between. Germline CDR1 and CDR2: MNHEY and SMNVEV (reference sequence). This CDR3 is built from 15 residues. CDR3 nucleotide sequence: TGTGCCAGCAGTTTATCAGGGAGGCTCTACAATGAGCAGTTCTTC. This codes for CASSLSGRLYNEQFF.

About this clone: An end of the junction differs from the germline gene, which may be a read error. The chain uses TRBV2 and TRBJ2-7; 7 bases fit TRBD1. The CDR3 has 13 residues. Per the germline V gene, CDR1 is SNHLY and CDR2 is FYNNEI. The CDR3 loop reads CASREDREYEQYF. Here the CDR3 DNA reads TGTGCCAGCAGAGAAGACAGGGAATACGAGCAGTACTTC.

The gene calls are TRBV7-2 and TRBJ2-1; weak D call: TRBD2 (6 bases). V lost 4 bases, J lost 9 bases, and 16 bases lay in between. This CDR3 comprises 14 residues. Germline V lookup: CDR1 SGHTA, CDR2 FQGNSA. The CDR3 spells CASSSHGTPIEQFF. DNA for the CDR3: TGTGCCAGCAGCTCTCACGGGACTCCAATTGAGCAGTTCTTC.

The chain couples TRBV11-2 to TRBJ2-2, with unresolved D. Trimming took off 1 base at V and 1 base at J, with 7 bases between the two ends. The CDR3 has 15 amino acids. Germline loops: CDR1 SGHAT, CDR2 FQNNGV. For the CDR3, the DNA is TGTGCCAGCAGCTTAGGGCAGTGGAACACCGGGGAGCTGTTTTTT. Translated, it gives CASSLGQWNTGELFF.

The chain uses TRBV5-5 and TRBJ2-6, with D maybe TRBD1 (5 bases). The CDR3 covers 14 residues. V lost 4 bases and J lost 0, with 5 bases in between. Per germline, CDR1 SGHKS and CDR2 YYEKEE (reference sequence). CDR3 sequence: CASSQGSGANVLTF. The CDR3 region has the DNA TGTGCCAGCAGCCAGGGCTCTGGGGCCAACGTCCTGACTTTC.

The chain joins TRBV11-1 to TRBJ1-6; 7 nucleotides agree with TRBD1. The length of the CDR3 is 16 residues. Germline values: CDR1 SGHAT, CDR2 FQDESV (reference sequence). The J segment lost 1 base and the V segment lost 5 bases, leaving 5 bases of the junction unmatched. The chain's CDR3 is CASSLRTGSYNSPLHF. The CDR3 region has the DNA TGTGCCAGCAGCCTAAGGACAGGTTCCTATAATTCACCCCTCCACTTT.

The rearrangement links TRBV6-5 to TRBJ1-4, with D possibly matching TRBD1 (5 bases). From germline, CDR1 is MNHEY and CDR2 SVGAGI. The CDR3 spans 13 residues. Trimming left V 9 bases short and J 7 bases short, with 15 bases between. The CDR3 protein is CASKGRGGEKLFF. As DNA, the CDR3 is TGTGCCAGTAAGGGGCGCGGTGGTGAAAAACTGTTTTTT.

The rearrangement links TRBV28 to TRBJ2-3; D not resolved. The ends were cut back, 1 base at V and 2 bases at J, with 4 bases in the middle. The CDR3 consists of 13 residues. The germline V gene has CDR1 MDHEN and CDR2 SYDVKM. The CDR3 DNA follows: TGTGCCAGCAGTTTATCTACCACAGATACGCAGTATTTT. Its protein is CASSLSTTDTQYF. The full variable domain, rest sourced from reference TRBV28 and TRBJ2-3, is DVKVTQSSRYLVKRTGEKVFLECVQDMDHENMFWYRQDPGLGLRLIYFSYDVKMKEKGDIPEGYSVSREKKERFSLILESASTNQTSMYLCASSLSTTDTQYFGPGTRLTVL.

V usage is TRBV18 and J usage is TRBJ1-2; tentative D call: TRBD1 (6 bases). Between the trimmed V and J ends, which lost 2 bases and 0 bases, there was a span of 13 bases. This CDR3 is built from 16 residues. Germline-derived CDR1 and CDR2 are KGHSH and LQKENI. The CDR3 region has the DNA TGTGCCAGCTCACCAACGACAGGCAACCCTAACTATGGCTACACCTTC. Its protein is CASSPTTGNPNYGYTF.

The rearrangement links TRBV5-1 to TRBJ2-1; weak D call: TRBD2 (6 bases). Germline V CDR1 and CDR2: SGHRS, YFSETQ. This CDR3 has 16 amino acids. The V and J ends lost 0 bases and 5 bases respectively, with 15 bases between them. DNA of the CDR3: TGCGCCAGCAGCTTGGGCACAGGCCGCGGGAACAATGAGCAGTTCTTC. Its translation is CASSLGTGRGNNEQFF.

The table lists this clone with a few counts. The chain employs TRBV7-9 and TRBJ1-3, with unresolved D. The CDR3 is made up of 13 amino acids. V shed 5 bases and J shed 4 bases, with 9 bases lying between them. Germline loops: CDR1 SEHNR, CDR2 FQNEAQ (reference sequence). CDR3 coding DNA: TGTGCCAGCAGCCCCCGGAGGGGAAACACCATATATTTT. It codes for CASSPRRGNTIYF.

By its share, this clone is medium-sized. The chain joins TRBV27 to TRBJ1-1, with D perhaps TRBD1 (5 bases). The CDR3 spans 16 residues. Germline CDR1 is MNHEY and CDR2 is SMNVEV (reference sequence). With 2 bases removed from V and 5 bases from J, the gap between germline ends came to 18 bases. This CDR3 reads CASSLTGGAKGTEAFF. CDR3 DNA sequence: TGTGCCAGCAGTTTAACGGGGGGAGCCAAGGGAACTGAAGCTTTCTTT.

The chain uses TRBV5-1 and TRBJ2-5, with TRBD2 matching 9 bases. J gave up 2 bases and V 4 bases, and 12 bases lay outside the gene matches. The CDR3 covers 17 residues. Germline V gives CDR1 SGHRS, CDR2 YFSETQ. In DNA, the CDR3 is TGCGCCAGCAGCACGGGTGGTAGCGGGGGAGTACAAGAGACCCAGTACTTC. Amino acids: CASSTGGSGGVQETQYF.

The chain joins TRBV6-5 to TRBJ2-3; D may be TRBD2 (6 bases). This CDR3 comprises 15 residues. Germline CDR1 MNHEY, CDR2 SVGAGI. Deletions cut 7 bases from V and 0 bases from J, with 14 bases between. The CDR3 DNA sequence: TGTGCCAGCATCGCCCGGGGGAGAAGCACAGATACGCAGTATTTT. Translated, it gives CASIARGRSTDTQYF.

This clone has only one observation. The chain recombines TRBV19 with TRBJ2-2; D perhaps matches TRBD1 (6 bases). Germline assignment: CDR1 LNHDA and CDR2 SQIVND (reference sequence). Trimming left V 7 bases short and J 1 base short, with 13 bases between. This CDR3 has 15 residues. CDR3 protein: CASTLQGMNTGELFF. The DNA for the CDR3 is TGTGCCAGTACCCTACAGGGAATGAACACCGGGGAGCTGTTTTTT.

The chain employs TRBV9 and TRBJ1-3; 8 bases fit TRBD1. With V trimmed by 4 bases and J by 0 bases, 12 bases remained unmatched. There are 18 residues in the CDR3. CDR1 and CDR2 (germline): SGDLS, YYNGEE. CDR3 protein: CASSPRGTGQVSGNTIYF. CDR3 nucleotides: TGTGCCAGCAGCCCCCGCGGGACAGGCCAAGTCTCTGGAAACACCATATATTTT.

This clone was detected a few times. CDR3 region: CASSFSGSTEAFF. CDR3 coding DNA: TGTGCCAGCAGTTTTTCGGGGAGCACTGAAGCTTTCTTT. The chain employs TRBV28 and TRBJ1-1; D is unclear. The CDR3 consists of 13 residues. The V gene lost 3 bases and the J gene lost 4 bases, with 9 bases spanning the gap. CDR1 is MDHEN, CDR2 SYDVKM, per germline.

The chain has TRBV24-1 and TRBJ2-2; D may be TRBD1 (6 bases). Germline V gene data show CDR1 as KGHDR and CDR2 as SFDVKD. The CDR3 extends over 15 amino acids. Trimming took off 3 bases at V and 10 bases at J, with 17 bases between the two ends. This chain's CDR3 is CATSDPGTSEEELFF. The CDR3 DNA reads TGTGCCACCAGTGATCCCGGGACATCAGAGGAGGAGCTGTTTTTT.